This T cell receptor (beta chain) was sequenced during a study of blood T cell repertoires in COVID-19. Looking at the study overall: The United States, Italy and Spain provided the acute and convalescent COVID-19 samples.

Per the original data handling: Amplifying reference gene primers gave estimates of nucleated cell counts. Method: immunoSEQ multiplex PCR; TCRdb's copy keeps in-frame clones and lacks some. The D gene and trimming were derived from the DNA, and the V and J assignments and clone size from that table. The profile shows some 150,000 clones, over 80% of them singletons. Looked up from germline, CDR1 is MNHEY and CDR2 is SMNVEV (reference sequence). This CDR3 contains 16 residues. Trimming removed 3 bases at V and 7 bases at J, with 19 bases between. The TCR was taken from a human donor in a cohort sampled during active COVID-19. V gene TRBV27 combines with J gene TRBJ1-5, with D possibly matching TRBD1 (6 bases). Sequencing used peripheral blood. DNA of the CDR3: TGTGCCAGCAGTTTCATCCAGGGGCCAGGGGACCAGCCCCAGCATTTT. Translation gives CASSFIQGPGDQPQHF.